The 27 T cell receptor beta chains below were found in one sample sequenced in a study of neurological immune-mediated disorders. TCRdb itself ran the 5' RACE reads through MiXCR, one entry per CDR3 protein. This sample has 25,000 to 30,000 distinct CDR3 sequences; 15% to 20% occur once, and the top ten carry 4.5% to 5%. Time point noted: technical triplicate 3. Sequenced input: CD4+ T cells from blood. These receptors all stem from a female donor with HTLV-1-associated myelopathy (HAM/TSP).

This clonotype was picked up many times. V gene TRBV6-5 combines with J gene TRBJ1-2, with 8 bases matching TRBD1. Germline CDR1 MNHEY, CDR2 SVGAGI. The V segment lost 6 bases and the J segment 4 bases; nucleotides outside the gene matches: 7. The CDR3 runs 14 residues. The CDR3 sequence is CASRRLDRAYGYTF. The DNA for the CDR3 is TGTGCCAGCAGGAGATTGGACAGGGCCTATGGCTACACCTTC.

In its sample, this clonotype was seen many times. This chain links TRBV10-3 with TRBJ2-5; D is uncertain. Germline V lookup: CDR1 ENHRY, CDR2 SYGVKD. This CDR3 spans 14 amino acids. Deletions cut 4 bases from V and 3 bases from J, with 12 bases between. CDR3 nucleotides: TGTGCCATCAGTGGGGGTCAGACCGAAGAGACCCAGTACTTC. Protein: CAISGGQTEETQYF.

This clonotype was recorded many times. J is TRBJ1-1 and V is TRBV14; weak D call: TRBD1 (6 bases). The V end lost 0 bases, the J end lost 7 bases, and 18 bases lay between the germline ends. CDR1 SGHDN and CDR2 FVKESK come from the germline V gene. The CDR3 has 16 residues. CDR3 amino acids: CASSQDPGTRSFEAFF. The CDR3, as DNA: TGTGCCAGCAGCCAAGACCCTGGGACACGCAGCTTTGAAGCTTTCTTT.

This clonotype has a count of ten or more. CDR3 bases: TGTGCCAGCAGCCCCAATCGACAGAACCAAGAGACCCAGTACTTC. Its translation is CASSPNRQNQETQYF. The chain uses TRBV7-2 and TRBJ2-5; a weak D match, TRBD1 (5 bases). Looked up from germline, CDR1 is SGHTA and CDR2 is FQGNSA. The CDR3 spans 15 residues. With 5 bases removed from V and 0 bases from J, the gap between germline ends came to 13 bases. Full variable domain (remainder filled in from reference TRBV7-2 and TRBJ2-5): GAGVSQSPSNKVTEKGKDVELRCDPISGHTALYWYRQSLGQGLEFLIYFQGNSAPDKSGLPSDRFSAERTGGSVSTLTIQRTQQEDSAVYLCASSPNRQNQETQYFGPGTRLLVL.

This clonotype was detected ten times or more. V usage is TRBV29-1 and J usage is TRBJ1-3; 10 nucleotides match TRBD1. V dropped 4 bases and J dropped 4; count of bases not matched to a gene: 13. The CDR3 consists of 17 residues. Germline lookup yields CDR1 SQVTM and CDR2 ANQGSEA. CDR3 in DNA: TGCAGCGTTGTTGGGGGGTTGGGGACAGGGGTAGGAAACACCATATATTTT. This translates into CSVVGGLGTGVGNTIYF.

This clonotype was counted many times. The chain couples TRBV20-1 to TRBJ2-3; 11 bases agree with TRBD2. The CDR3 covers 13 residues. Germline V gene lookup returns CDR1 DFQATT and CDR2 SNEGSKA (reference sequence). Trimming cost V 8 bases and J 4 bases; bases outside gene matches: 5. The CDR3 loop reads CSTLAGGPDTQYF. For the CDR3, the DNA is TGCAGTACTCTAGCGGGAGGACCAGATACGCAGTATTTT.

In this sample, this clonotype turned up many times. The V gene is TRBV7-2, the J gene TRBJ1-5; D not certain. The germline V and J ends were trimmed by 2 bases and 9 bases, with 14 bases remaining between them. Germline lookup yields CDR1 SGHTA and CDR2 FQGNSA. The CDR3 covers 14 residues. DNA for the CDR3: TGTGCCAGCAGCTTATCTGCCCTAGAGAGGCCCCAGCATTTT. Amino acids: CASSLSALERPQHF.

The table lists this clonotype with many counts. The chain is built from TRBV11-3 and TRBJ2-3, with TRBD2 identical over 9 bases. Germline V gene lookup returns CDR1 SGHNT and CDR2 YENEEA. V lost 4 bases and J lost 2; bases outside the gene matches: 7. CDR3 length: 16 residues. CDR3 residues: CASSSGASGVTDTQYF. CDR3 coding DNA: TGTGCCAGCAGCTCCGGGGCTAGCGGGGTCACAGATACGCAGTATTTT.

This clonotype occurred a few times. The chain is built from TRBV30 and TRBJ2-1, with TRBD2 as a possible D gene (6 bases). Germline lookup yields CDR1 GTSNPN and CDR2 SVGIG (reference sequence). This CDR3 comprises 17 residues. The V and J ends lost 4 bases and 2 bases respectively, with 21 bases between them. For the CDR3, the DNA is TGTGCCTGGAACACCTACGATGCTAGCGTTACCTACAATGAGCAGTTCTTC. Amino acid sequence: CAWNTYDASVTYNEQFF.

In this sample, this clonotype turned up many times. This CDR3 is CASSSSSVSNYGYTF. The DNA of the CDR3 is TGTGCCAGCAGCTCCTCTTCGGTTTCTAACTATGGCTACACCTTC. This chain links TRBV7-8 with TRBJ1-2; D gene unclear. The ends were cut back, 4 bases at V and 0 bases at J, with 12 bases in the middle. This CDR3 is built from 15 residues. From germline, CDR1 is SGHVS and CDR2 FQNEAQ. Together with reference TRBV7-8 and TRBJ1-2, the CDR3 gives the full variable domain: GAGVSQSPRYKVAKRGQDVALRCDPISGHVSLFWYQQALGQGPEFLTYFQNEAQLDKSGLPSDRFFAERPEGSVSTLKIQRTQQEDSAVYLCASSSSSVSNYGYTFGSGTRLTVV.

The sample holds many counts of this clonotype. J is TRBJ2-1 and V is TRBV5-6; 9 bases line up with TRBD2. J lost 7 bases, V lost 1 base, and 12 bases had no gene match. CDR1 and CDR2 from the germline V gene are SGHDT and YYEEEE. This CDR3 is 17 amino acids long. The chain's CDR3 is CASSLPTGVAGENEQFF. In nucleotides, the CDR3 is TGTGCCAGCAGCTTGCCCACCGGGGTAGCGGGAGAGAATGAGCAGTTCTTC.

This clonotype was observed many times. This sequence joins TRBV7-2 and TRBJ1-6, with 8 positions matching TRBD1. This CDR3 contains 15 residues. With V trimmed by 5 bases and J by 5 bases, 5 bases remained unmatched. CDR1 and CDR2 from the germline V gene are SGHTA and FQGNSA. Written as DNA, the CDR3 is TGTGCCAGCAGCGTCACAGGGGGGGATAATTCACCCCTCCACTTT. Translating it yields CASSVTGGDNSPLHF. The full variable domain, its missing parts supplied by reference TRBV7-2 and TRBJ1-6, is GAGVSQSPSNKVTEKGKDVELRCDPISGHTALYWYRQSLGQGLEFLIYFQGNSAPDKSGLPSDRFSAERTGGSVSTLTIQRTQQEDSAVYLCASSVTGGDNSPLHFGNGTRLTVT.

This clonotype has at least ten counts. The chain joins TRBV5-1 to TRBJ2-3; D is perhaps TRBD1 (6 bases). This CDR3 has 16 residues. V was clipped by 3 bases and J by 0 bases, with 14 bases between them. Germline lookup yields CDR1 SGHRS and CDR2 YFSETQ. The DNA for the CDR3 is TGCGCCAGCAGCTCAACCGGGACACCAAGCACAGATACGCAGTATTTT. This translates into CASSSTGTPSTDTQYF.

Ten or more counts support this clonotype. The chain carries TRBV7-3 and TRBJ1-1; D call uncertain. The CDR3 extends over 13 amino acids. Looked up from germline, CDR1 is SGHTA and CDR2 is FQGTGA. V was trimmed by 4 bases and J by 1 base, leaving 7 bases between them. The CDR3 DNA sequence: TGTGCCAGCAGCTCTCAAACGAACACTGAAGCTTTCTTT. Its protein is CASSSQTNTEAFF.

This clonotype was counted many times. The chain has TRBV5-1 and TRBJ1-2; D is undetermined. Germline V gene data show CDR1 as SGHRS and CDR2 as YFSETQ. V lost 0 bases and J lost 0, with 9 bases in between. This CDR3 has 15 amino acids. As DNA, the CDR3 is TGCGCCAGCAGCTTGGGTGGGTCAGCTAACTATGGCTACACCTTC. Its translation: CASSLGGSANYGYTF.

This clonotype was recorded many times. The chain carries TRBV20-1 and TRBJ2-4; D perhaps matches TRBD2 (5 bases). The CDR3 length is 12 residues. V lost 3 bases and J 6 bases, leaving 9 bases between the germline ends. Germline V gene lookup returns CDR1 DFQATT and CDR2 SNEGSKA (reference sequence). The CDR3 loop is CSARGSPNIQYF. In DNA, the CDR3 is TGCAGTGCTAGGGGGAGCCCAAACATTCAGTACTTC.

This clonotype was picked up many times. The CDR3: CSASQGAGGDTQYF. The CDR3 coding sequence is TGCAGTGCTAGTCAAGGGGCTGGGGGAGATACGCAGTATTTT. This chain uses TRBV20-1 with TRBJ2-3; D is tentatively TRBD1 or TRBD2 (5 bases each). The germline V gene encodes CDR1 DFQATT and CDR2 SNEGSKA (reference sequence). Trimming pared 3 bases from V and 5 bases from J, leaving 15 bases between. This CDR3 spans 14 amino acids.

This clonotype was recorded at least ten times. The rearrangement uses TRBV20-1 and TRBJ2-7; TRBD2 matches 8 bases. The V gene's germline CDR1 is DFQATT and CDR2 SNEGSKA (reference sequence). V shed 4 bases, J shed 3 bases, and the junction held 5 bases outside the gene matches. CDR3 length equals 13 residues. The CDR3 DNA reads TGCAGTGCTATCCGACTAGCGAACTACGAGCAGTACTTC. Its protein is CSAIRLANYEQYF.

There are many counts of this clonotype. The chain joins TRBV10-1 to TRBJ2-1, with 10 bases identical to TRBD1. Trimming removed 2 bases from V and 9 bases from J; junction bases left unmatched: 13. The CDR3 spans 17 residues. From germline, CDR1 is WNHNN and CDR2 SYGVQD (reference sequence). The CDR3 DNA is TGCGCCAGCAGTGAGGACAGGGGGCCCCCCTTTTCAGCTGAGCAGTTCTTC. As protein: CASSEDRGPPFSAEQFF.

This clonotype was observed many times. This chain joins TRBV5-1 and TRBJ2-5, with unresolved D. Germline lookup yields CDR1 SGHRS and CDR2 YFSETQ. This CDR3 is 14 amino acids long. The V gene lost 4 bases and the J gene lost 5 bases, with 15 bases spanning the gap. The CDR3 coding sequence is TGCGCCAGCAGCGAAAATGGGAACCGTGAGACCCAGTACTTC. Translation: CASSENGNRETQYF.

Ten or more counts support this clonotype. Here the CDR3 reads CASSPRYLSYEQYF. In nucleotides, the CDR3 is TGTGCCAGCAGCCCACGCTACCTTTCGTACGAGCAGTACTTC. This sequence joins TRBV14 and TRBJ2-7, with D unclear. Germline V gene sequence: CDR1 SGHDN, CDR2 FVKESK. The CDR3 extends over 14 amino acids. Trimming pared 4 bases from V and 4 bases from J, leaving 14 bases between.

This chain links TRBV4-1 with TRBJ2-5; D is perhaps TRBD2 (5 bases). Germline V gives CDR1 MGHRA, CDR2 YSYEKL. Trimming took 2 bases from V and 5 from J, leaving 15 bases between them. CDR3 length equals 15 residues. The chain's CDR3 is CASSQTSLGGETQYF. The CDR3 region has the DNA TGCGCCAGCAGCCAAACCTCACTGGGCGGGGAGACCCAGTACTTC.

This clonotype was detected many times. CDR3 bases: TGTGCCACCGAATACGAGGGCTACACCTTC. Its translation: CATEYEGYTF. The chain has TRBV28 and TRBJ1-2, with D unclear. Germline values: CDR1 MDHEN, CDR2 SYDVKM. V gave up 10 bases and J gave up 8 bases, with 11 bases separating them. This CDR3 has 10 residues.

Ten or more counts support this clonotype. This chain connects TRBV12-3 or TRBV12-4 to TRBJ2-3, with D maybe TRBD2 (6 bases). The CDR3 is 17 amino acids. The V end was cut by 7 bases, the J end by 5 bases, with 25 bases between. CDR3: CASIPFGWGLEEDTQYF. CDR3 nucleotide sequence: TGTGCCAGCATCCCCTTCGGCTGGGGACTGGAGGAAGATACGCAGTATTTT.

This clonotype was picked up many times. V and J are TRBV9 and TRBJ2-2, with 7 bases matching TRBD1. The CDR3 sequence is 15 residues long. V shed 4 bases and J 0 bases; nucleotides not matched to a gene: 3. Per germline, CDR1 SGDLS and CDR2 YYNGEE. For the CDR3, the DNA is TGTGCCAGCAGCCGGGACAGCCCGAACACCGGGGAGCTGTTTTTT. It specifies CASSRDSPNTGELFF.

This clonotype was recorded at least ten times. The V call is TRBV7-9, the J call TRBJ1-1; 8 bases align to TRBD1. This CDR3 comprises 12 residues. The germline gives CDR1 SEHNR, CDR2 FQNEAQ (reference sequence). Trimming cost V 5 bases and J 6 bases; bases outside gene matches: 2. CDR3 amino acids: CASSTQGAEAFF. CDR3 in DNA: TGTGCCAGCAGCACACAGGGGGCTGAAGCTTTCTTT.

This clonotype was counted ten times or more. The chain carries TRBV6-5 and TRBJ1-5; unclear D gene. The J call may not be correct, given that the DNA end is closer to TRBJ2-3. Looked up from germline, CDR1 is MNHEY and CDR2 is SVGAGI. CDR3 length equals 18 residues. CDR3 coding DNA: TGTGCCAGCAGTTTACTCCCGATGCCGGGTCTGAGCAATCAGCCCCAGTATTTT. It is translated as CASSLLPMPGLSNQPQYF.